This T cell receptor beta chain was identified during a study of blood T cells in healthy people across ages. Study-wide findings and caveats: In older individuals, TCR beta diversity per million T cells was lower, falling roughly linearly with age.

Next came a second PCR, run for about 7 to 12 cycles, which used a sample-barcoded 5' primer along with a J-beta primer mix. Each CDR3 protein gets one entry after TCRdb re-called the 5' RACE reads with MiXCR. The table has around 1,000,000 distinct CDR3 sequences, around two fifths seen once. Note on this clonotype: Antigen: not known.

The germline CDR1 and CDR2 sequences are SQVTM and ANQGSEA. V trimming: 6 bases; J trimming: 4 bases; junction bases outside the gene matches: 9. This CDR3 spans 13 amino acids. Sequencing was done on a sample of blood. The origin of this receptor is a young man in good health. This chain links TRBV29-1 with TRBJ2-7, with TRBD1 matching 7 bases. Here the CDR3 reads CSVSGTVLYEQYF. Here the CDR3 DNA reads TGCAGCGTCTCCGGGACAGTCCTTTACGAGCAGTACTTC.